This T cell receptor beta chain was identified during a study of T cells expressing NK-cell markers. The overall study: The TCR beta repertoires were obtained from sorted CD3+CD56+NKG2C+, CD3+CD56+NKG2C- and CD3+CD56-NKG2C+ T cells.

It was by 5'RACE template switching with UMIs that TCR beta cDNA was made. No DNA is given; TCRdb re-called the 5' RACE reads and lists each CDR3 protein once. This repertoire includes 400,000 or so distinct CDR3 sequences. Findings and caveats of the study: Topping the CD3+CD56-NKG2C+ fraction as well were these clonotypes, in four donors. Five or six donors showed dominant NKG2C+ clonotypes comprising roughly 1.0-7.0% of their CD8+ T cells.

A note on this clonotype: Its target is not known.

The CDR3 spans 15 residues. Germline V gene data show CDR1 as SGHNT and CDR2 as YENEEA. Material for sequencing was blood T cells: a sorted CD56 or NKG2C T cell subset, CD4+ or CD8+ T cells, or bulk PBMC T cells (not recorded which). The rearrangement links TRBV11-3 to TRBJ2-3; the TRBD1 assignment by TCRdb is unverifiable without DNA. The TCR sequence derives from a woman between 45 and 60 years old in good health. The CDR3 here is CASSFTGGIGDTQYF.